What follows are 29 T cell receptor beta chains derived from one specimen sequenced in a study of blood T cell repertoires in COVID-19. Assay: immunoSEQ multiplex PCR; the TCRdb copy retains only in-frame clones and omits some. The sample has 200,000 to 250,000 clones; about 87% are singletons. Sequenced: peripheral blood. The receptors shown here come from a man in his sixties with acute or convalescent COVID-19.

The chain combines TRBV6-2 or TRBV6-3 with TRBJ1-1, with a weak D call TRBD1 (6 bases). Trimming stripped 2 bases from V and 11 bases from J, with 15 bases between. From germline, CDR1 is MNHEY and CDR2 SVGEGT. The CDR3 extends over 13 amino acids. CDR3 DNA sequence: TGTGCCAGCAGTTACGGCGGAGGCCAGGGGGCTTTCTTT. Its protein is CASSYGGGQGAFF.

This clone has a single count. This chain links TRBV6-5 with TRBJ2-2; 8 nucleotides agree with TRBD1. Germline lookup yields CDR1 MNHEY and CDR2 SVGAGI. The CDR3 has 15 residues. J lost 3 bases, V lost 6 bases, and 6 bases had no gene match. CDR3 coding DNA: TGTGCCAGCAGCCTAGGACAGGGATACACCGGGGAGCTGTTTTTT. This sequence encodes CASSLGQGYTGELFF.

The chain employs TRBV15 and TRBJ1-1, with 9 bases fitting TRBD1. Germline CDR1 LNHNV, CDR2 YYDKDF (reference sequence). This CDR3 spans 16 amino acids. Unmatched junction bases numbered 6, after V lost 1 base and J lost 3 bases. CDR3 in DNA: TGTGCCACCAGCAGAGGTCGAACAGGGGGCTACACTGAAGCTTTCTTT. Its protein product is CATSRGRTGGYTEAFF.

This rearrangement joins TRBV19 to TRBJ1-4, with 10 nucleotides matching TRBD1. Germline V CDR1 and CDR2: LNHDA, SQIVND (reference sequence). The CDR3 has 17 residues. V was clipped by 4 bases and J by 0 bases; unmatched bases: 5. The CDR3 sequence: CASSTRTGGSTNEKLFF. CDR3 sequence (DNA): TGTGCCAGTAGTACGAGGACAGGGGGATCAACTAATGAAAAACTGTTTTTT.

This clone was seen only once. J is TRBJ2-3 and V is TRBV7-2, with 11 bases matching TRBD1. CDR3 length: 16 amino acids. With V trimmed by 1 base and J by 4 bases, 4 bases remained unmatched. CDR1 is SGHTA and CDR2 is FQGNSA in the germline V gene. CDR3 nucleotide sequence: TGTGCCAGCAGCTTAGTAGGGACAGGGGGAGCAGATACGCAGTATTTT. Translation: CASSLVGTGGADTQYF.

The genes are TRBV7-8 and TRBJ2-7, with a weak D call TRBD1 (6 bases). CDR1 is SGHVS and CDR2 is FQNEAQ in the germline V gene. V lost 2 bases to trimming and J lost 2 bases, with 16 bases between them. This CDR3 has 16 amino acids. In nucleotides, the CDR3 is TGTGCCAGCAGCTTAAATTTCAGGGGACAAGCCTACGAGCAGTACTTC. Protein: CASSLNFRGQAYEQYF.

The V and J genes are TRBV5-1 and TRBJ1-1, with D maybe TRBD1 (5 bases). Trimming removed 5 bases at V and 4 bases at J, with 18 bases between. CDR3 size: 15 residues. Germline CDR1 reads SGHRS; CDR2 reads YFSETQ. The DNA of the CDR3 is TGCGCCAGCAGTTTCGGGGGTAGGGCTAGCACTGAAGCTTTCTTT. This encodes CASSFGGRASTEAFF.

This rearrangement joins TRBV9 to TRBJ1-1; maybe TRBD1 (5 bases). V lost 1 base, J lost 5 bases, and 12 bases lay in between. Germline V gene lookup returns CDR1 SGDLS and CDR2 YYNGEE. This CDR3 region has 14 residues. The chain's CDR3 is CASSVSNGGTEAFF. The CDR3 bases are TGTGCCAGCAGCGTATCGAATGGGGGGACTGAAGCTTTCTTT.

V is TRBV5-4 and J is TRBJ2-5; 10 nucleotides align to TRBD2. CDR3 length: 14 residues. With 5 bases clipped from V and 5 bases from J, the junction kept 6 bases outside the gene matches. CDR1 and CDR2 from the germline V gene are SGHNT and YYREEE (reference sequence). CDR3 sequence reads: CASRPSGGVETQYF. The CDR3 coding sequence is TGTGCCAGCAGGCCGAGCGGGGGGGTGGAGACCCAGTACTTC.

The V call is TRBV6-2 or TRBV6-3, the J call TRBJ2-1, with 14 bases that match TRBD2. V shed 3 bases, J shed 0 bases, and the junction held 7 bases outside the gene matches. The germline V gene has CDR1 MNHEY and CDR2 SVGEGT. The CDR3 spans 19 residues. The CDR3 DNA follows: TGTGCCAGCAGTTATTGGACTAGCGGGGGGCCGAGCTCCTACAATGAGCAGTTCTTC. Its translation: CASSYWTSGGPSSYNEQFF.

This sequence joins TRBV7-3 and TRBJ2-1, with TRBD2 as a possible D gene (5 bases). The CDR3 sequence is 16 residues long. V lost 2 bases and J 6 bases, leaving 17 bases between the germline ends. CDR1 and CDR2 (germline): SGHTA, FQGTGA. CDR3 in amino acids: CASSLHSLVGSNEQFF. The CDR3 DNA reads as TGTGCCAGCAGCTTACATTCACTAGTCGGTAGCAATGAGCAGTTCTTC.

The CDR3: CASSLGSWTGDNEKLFF. The DNA of the CDR3 is TGTGCCAGCAGCTTAGGGTCCTGGACAGGCGATAATGAAAAACTGTTTTTT. This chain uses TRBV11-2 with TRBJ1-4; 7 bases match TRBD1. Losses at the gene ends were 1 base for V and 4 bases for J; bases not matched to a gene: 9. CDR1 is SGHAT, CDR2 FQNNGV, per germline. The CDR3 spans 17 residues.

This chain connects TRBV15 to TRBJ2-3; D gene uncertain. In germline, CDR1 is LNHNV, CDR2 YYDKDF (reference sequence). Trimming pared 1 base from V and 2 bases from J, leaving 7 bases between. The CDR3 is 14 residues long. The CDR3 sequence: CATSRALSTDTQYF. In nucleotides, the CDR3 is TGTGCCACCAGCAGAGCGTTGTCCACAGATACGCAGTATTTT.

V usage is TRBV5-5 and J usage is TRBJ1-5; the match to TRBD1 covers 12 bases. Unmatched junction bases numbered 6, after V lost 4 bases and J lost 7 bases. This CDR3 region has 15 residues. The germline CDR1 and CDR2 sequences are SGHKS and YYEKEE (reference sequence). This chain's CDR3 is CASSGGTGGRQPQHF. CDR3 nucleotides: TGTGCCAGCAGCGGTGGGACAGGGGGCCGGCAGCCCCAGCATTTT.

This rearrangement joins TRBV25-1 to TRBJ1-3, with D uncertain. The CDR3 loop spans 13 amino acids. V was pared by 6 bases and J by 0 bases, with 6 bases between. Germline values: CDR1 MGHDK, CDR2 SYGVNS. In DNA form, the CDR3 reads TGTGCCAGCAGGTCTAGCTCTGGAAACACCATATATTTT. Translation gives CASRSSSGNTIYF.

The chain recombines TRBV2 with TRBJ2-2; 8 bases fit TRBD2. The CDR3 spans 14 residues. Germline CDR1 and CDR2: SNHLY and FYNNEI. The junction had 5 bases not matched to a gene; V was cut back by 8 bases and J by 3 bases. CDR3 protein: CASGRGVHTGELFF. The DNA for the CDR3 is TGTGCCAGCGGGCGGGGGGTTCACACCGGGGAGCTGTTTTTT.

The rearrangement joins TRBV19 to TRBJ1-3; TRBD1 might be the D (6 bases). This CDR3 comprises 15 residues. Per the germline V gene, CDR1 is LNHDA and CDR2 is SQIVND (reference sequence). Trimming left V 4 bases short and J 0 bases short, with 10 bases between. The CDR3: CASSTTGRSGNTIYF. Written as DNA, the CDR3 is TGTGCCAGTAGTACTACAGGGCGCTCTGGAAACACCATATATTTT.

This clone appeared a single time. V gene TRBV6-5 combines with J gene TRBJ1-3, with D possibly TRBD1 on 5 matching bases. The V gene lost 6 bases and the J gene lost 0 bases, with 12 bases spanning the gap. CDR1 is MNHEY and CDR2 is SVGAGI in the germline V gene. CDR3 length equals 15 residues. This CDR3 reads CASRGGTASGNTIYF. Here the CDR3 DNA reads TGTGCCAGCAGGGGCGGGACGGCCTCTGGAAACACCATATATTTT.

This rearrangement joins TRBV19 to TRBJ2-3; 7 bases fit TRBD1. The germline gives CDR1 LNHDA, CDR2 SQIVND (reference sequence). Losses at the gene ends were 5 bases for V and 5 bases for J; bases not matched to a gene: 10. The length of the CDR3 is 15 residues. This chain's CDR3 is CASSETGDAGDTQYF. DNA for the CDR3: TGTGCCAGTAGTGAAACAGGGGACGCGGGAGATACGCAGTATTTT.

V gene TRBV5-5 combines with J gene TRBJ2-5, with a possible D match to TRBD2 (6 bases). The CDR3 totals 16 residues. Germline V gives CDR1 SGHKS, CDR2 YYEKEE (reference sequence). Trimming shortened V by 0 bases and J by 4 bases, and 16 bases separated the two germline ends. CDR3 coding DNA: TGTGCCAGCAGCTTGGGGCTAGCGCCCAGTCGAGAGACCCAGTACTTC. This sequence encodes CASSLGLAPSRETQYF.

The chain uses TRBV28 and TRBJ1-1, with D possibly matching TRBD1 (6 bases). With 2 bases removed from V and 4 bases from J, the gap between germline ends came to 11 bases. The CDR3 runs to 14 residues. CDR1 is MDHEN and CDR2 is SYDVKM in the germline V gene. DNA for the CDR3: TGTGCCAGCAGTTTAGGTACAGGGCGCACTGAAGCTTTCTTT. Protein sequence: CASSLGTGRTEAFF.

V is TRBV30 and J is TRBJ1-6; D gene uncertain. V shed 5 bases and J shed 10 bases, with 15 bases lying between them. The CDR3 is made up of 13 amino acids. Germline loops: CDR1 GTSNPN, CDR2 SVGIG (reference sequence). The CDR3 DNA reads TGTGCCTGGTCGGGAGGCCTGGAATCACCCCTCCACTTT. Its translation is CAWSGGLESPLHF.

This rearrangement joins TRBV5-4 to TRBJ1-1; D gene unclear. V was pared by 0 bases and J by 8 bases, with 8 bases between. Germline V lookup: CDR1 SGHNT, CDR2 YYREEE (reference sequence). This CDR3 spans 12 amino acids. The CDR3 spells CASSLGEREAFF. The CDR3 DNA sequence: TGTGCCAGCAGCTTGGGGGAGAGAGAAGCTTTCTTT.

The genes are TRBV24-1 and TRBJ2-1, with TRBD1 identical over 9 bases. The germline gives CDR1 KGHDR, CDR2 SFDVKD. Trimming at V came to 9 bases and at J to 10 bases, leaving 9 bases not matched to a gene. CDR3 length equals 13 residues. For the CDR3, the DNA is TGTGCCACCTCGAGGGACAGGGACGGGGAGCAGTTCTTC. Its protein product is CATSRDRDGEQFF.

This chain joins TRBV19 and TRBJ1-2; D remains unclear. This CDR3 is 14 amino acids long. The ends were cut back, 2 bases at V and 4 bases at J, with 11 bases in the middle. Looked up from germline, CDR1 is LNHDA and CDR2 is SQIVND (reference sequence). CDR3 in amino acids: CASSIPRVSYGYTF. The CDR3 DNA sequence: TGTGCCAGTAGTATACCCCGGGTTAGCTATGGCTACACCTTC.

V is TRBV11-2 and J is TRBJ2-1; 8 nucleotides align to TRBD2. Germline V lookup: CDR1 SGHAT, CDR2 FQNNGV. Trimming took 8 bases from V and 5 from J; bases not matched to a gene: 14. The CDR3 is 16 amino acids. In nucleotides, the CDR3 is TGTGCCAGCCGCGGACTAGCTGGCGGCCCTAACAATGAGCAGTTCTTC. Its translation: CASRGLAGGPNNEQFF.

This chain links TRBV3-1 (or the pseudogene TRBV3-2) with TRBJ2-4; 7 positions agree with TRBD1. Germline loops: CDR1 LGHDT, CDR2 YNNKEL (reference sequence). The CDR3 spans 16 residues. The ends lost 1 base at V and 5 bases at J; junction bases unmatched: 8. The CDR3 DNA sequence: TGTGCCAGCAGCCAAGGGTGGGGGACAGTAGAAAACATTCAGTACTTC. It specifies CASSQGWGTVENIQYF.

The chain links TRBV18 to TRBJ2-7, with D perhaps matching TRBD2 (6 bases). V lost 3 bases, J lost 2 bases, and 17 bases lay in between. From germline, CDR1 is KGHSH and CDR2 LQKENI. CDR3 length equals 16 residues. In DNA form, the CDR3 reads TGTGCCAGCTCACCGGAGGGAGAGCGTTTCACCTACGAGCAGTACTTC. The encoded protein is CASSPEGERFTYEQYF. Drawing the rest from reference TRBV18 and TRBJ2-7, the complete variable domain is NAGVMQNPRHLVRRRGQEARLRCSPMKGHSHVYWYRQLPEEGLKFMVYLQKENIIDESGMPKERFSAEFPKEGPSILRIQQVVRGDSAAYFCASSPEGERFTYEQYFGPGTRLTVT.

The V gene is TRBV24-1, the J gene TRBJ1-5, with D possibly TRBD1 on 5 matching bases. V was cut by 4 bases and J by 6 bases, with 9 bases left in between. Looked up from germline, CDR1 is KGHDR and CDR2 is SFDVKD. The CDR3 loop spans 13 amino acids. The CDR3 sequence: CATSERGGQPQHF. The CDR3 coding sequence is TGTGCCACCAGTGAAAGGGGTGGTCAGCCCCAGCATTTT.